The source of this T cell receptor beta chain is a study of cytomegalovirus exposure and HLA in healthy donors (dated by TCRdb to the late 2010s). Background for the entire study: An earlier analysis of several hundred of the donors reported 250 to 350 Gb of sequence data and some 120 million unique TCR beta sequences from roughly 200 million T cells. A later analysis re-examined previously published TCR beta repertoires from around 670 donors and added high-resolution HLA genotyping to investigate patterns of TCR occurrence. The study combined high-throughput TCR immunosequencing, statistical association of individual TCRs with disease status, and machine learning to predict cytomegalovirus infection status. The study profiled the T cell repertoires of some 610 subjects by immunosequencing and related them to cytomegalovirus serostatus. A separate validation cohort of 100 to 150 different subjects was used in addition to the roughly 640-subject first cohort. Of the 300 to 400 genotyped donors, 81% fell in the genetic ancestry cluster associated with self-reported Caucasian donors. A later genetic analysis took genome-wide SNP genotypes for about three fifths of the roughly 700 donors and used that subset as a discovery cohort. HLA typing included class I and class II loci at four-digit resolution. Donor age, sex, ethnicity and CMV serostatus were collected together with the repertoire data. Because of strong linkage in the cohort, roughly five DR-DQ haplotypes were treated as single units for association and clustering. The number of donors typed differed by locus, with about 629-640 for A, B, C, DRB1 and DQB1, 522 for DQA1, 606 for DPA1, and around 450 for DPB1. Rather than using new phenotypic data, the later analysis identified candidate immune exposures from TCR beta sequences and from how often those sequences occurred across donors. To decide whether each TCR beta V gene segment behaved as functional or pseudogenic, an earlier analysis of some 600 of the donors relied on high-throughput TCR beta sequencing. Every discovery cohort repertoire had been produced on one sequencing platform. Among around 400 genotyped donors of the cohort, an average of approximately 240,000 unique TCR beta nucleotide sequences were sequenced per donor, around a sixth of them non-productive. Around 320 gigabases of sequencing data and tens of millions of unique TCR sequences were included in an early release covering several hundred HLA-typed donors. The aim of the study was to test whether cataloging public T cell receptors could identify signatures of past pathogen exposure.

Libraries were constructed by the immunoSEQ multiplex PCR assay. A mixture of 60 forward primers for TCR Vbeta segments and 13 reverse primers for TCR Jbeta segments was used in the multiplex PCR. A multiplex PCR assay on genomic DNA amplified the CDR3 region of rearranged TCR beta genes. The amplified TCR beta libraries were sequenced on the Illumina HiSeq System as 87-base-pair reads. The study's own analysis went as follows. A later analysis tallied 75 million to 85 million unique TCR beta chains across the 600 to 700 repertoires, and some 10 million of those chains were shared by two or more donors. Raw reads were error-corrected and collapsed into unique sequences by a nearest-neighbor algorithm in which closely related sequences were merged to remove PCR and sequencing errors. To assign V, D and J gene segments, CDR3 sequences were aligned to IMGT reference sequences. For a sequence to be retained, a match of at least six nucleotides to both a V gene segment and a J gene segment was required. A rearrangement counted as productive if the CDR3 had no stop codons and remained in frame with V and J, and every other rearrangement counted as non-productive. CDR3 was defined according to IMGT convention as the region running from the second conserved V-encoded cysteine to the conserved J-encoded phenylalanine. The earlier analysis of about 610 of the donors excluded any sequence lacking an unambiguous match to a single V gene segment. In an earlier analysis of several hundred of the donors, V segments were called functional above 56.7% productive rearrangements and were called segregating when the between-donor standard deviation exceeded 5%. A statistical classification framework was built to diagnose cytomegalovirus status from the catalog of TCR beta chain sequences. In a later analysis, TCR nucleotide sequences were compared against IMGT/GENE-DB human TR gene sequences so that V and J genes could be assigned. A later analysis assigned CDR3 sequences and most-parsimonious VDJ recombination scenarios with the TCRdist pipeline. In a later analysis, each TCR beta chain was defined by its CDR3 amino acid sequence together with its V-gene family, and reads without a unique V-gene family were excluded. To address suspected cross-contamination and a sequencing artifact, a later analysis removed under 600 highly shared, low-generation-probability nucleotide sequences. A later analysis calculated a clonal expansion index for each public chain from normalized within-repertoire ranks of inferred template counts. In a later analysis, generation probabilities were computed using a VDJ recombination model fitted to out-of-frame rearrangements, and the results were checked against IGoR. A later analysis scored TCR-TCR, TCR-HLA and TCR-CMV co-occurrence with hypergeometric tests, applying a repertoire-size bias correction to TCR pairs. A later analysis estimated false discovery rates by permuting HLA or CMV assignments 20 times. In a later analysis, co-occurring TCRs were grouped using DBSCAN, with TCRdist sequence similarity added in when clustering inside HLA-allele-positive subsets. Repertoires with fewer than 30,000 or more than 120,000 public chains, plus five repertoires with anomalous nucleotide sharing, were excluded from co-occurrence clustering. In its TCRdb copy, this immuneACCESS table keeps in-frame sequences only and misses some clones. Where compared with another copy, unresolved V genes explain less than half of these, and the others have no known cause. Clone size and the V and J calls come from that table; the DNA yielded D and trimming. Across this sample there are 200,000 to 250,000 clones, with 80% to 90% seen only once. Jointly, the top ten make up 2.9% of the sample.

The cohort was made up of several hundred healthy bone marrow donors. All cohort members were sampled while nominally healthy, although unrecorded immune exposures were likely present. The donor was CMV seronegative and was included in the group of over 300 seronegative cohort members. Each donor provided a peripheral blood sample, and peripheral blood mononuclear cells were used for TCR beta sequencing. The Qiagen DNeasy Blood Extraction Kit was used to extract genomic DNA from the blood cell samples. What the work shows at the level of the full study, not this receptor alone: According to a later analysis, parvovirus B19, influenza, CMV and Epstein-Barr virus appeared linked to several top co-occurrence clusters. An earlier analysis of approximately 590 of the donors showed that most TCR beta V segments appeared in productive rearrangements either about 87% or about 30% of the time, which broadly matched IMGT annotations. Because counts were too low, approximately 18 rarely observed V segments, including chromosome 9 orphons, were excluded from the earlier analysis of around 640 of the donors. A cluster of highly shared sequence variants was judged likely to be a technical artifact of the sequencing pipeline. The cohort was sequenced for TCR beta chains only, and without alpha or paired-chain data the features that could be detected were limited. When HLA alleles, especially DR and DQ, strongly co-occurred, attributing TCR associations to individual alleles was difficult. In both the original and validation cohorts, the classifier was reported to diagnose cytomegalovirus status with high specificity and sensitivity. In a later genetic analysis, fewer N-insertions in productive TCRs were reported among donors in an Asian-associated ancestry cluster than the roughly 700-donor mean. In a later analysis, HLA-associated TCR beta chains were found to be more clonally expanded and to have lower generation probabilities than equally common non-associated chains. Linkage disequilibrium might explain the correlated functional status among segregating V segments, but an unknown experimental factor could not be excluded. According to a later analysis, most CMV-associated TCR beta chains appeared to be HLA-restricted, and the HLA associations seemed to be driven largely by CMV exposure. Across donors, most TCR sequences were observed very rarely, whereas some public TCRs were present in many individuals. A total of roughly 160 TCR beta chains were listed by the study as associated with cytomegalovirus. A further reported finding was that TCR beta sequences accurately predicted the HLA-A and HLA-B alleles for most subjects in the first cohort. The authors suggested that the approach could potentially be generalized to other disease states and immunological phenotypes. Specific HLA alleles were associated with 16,951 TCR beta sequences at a false discovery rate of 0.05 in a later analysis. V-gene and J-gene trimming of TCR beta chains was associated with a missense DCLRE1C variant in a later genetic analysis, and the association was replicated in an independent cohort. HLA typing was unavailable for some donors at each locus, so association tests used only the typed subset. According to a later analysis, TCR association rates differed among HLA loci, with DRB1 alleles showing the most associated TCRs and HLA-C alleles showing the fewest. Sequencing depth was assumed to be roughly uniform across donors in the presence/absence analyses, though that assumption may not hold. For the cohort, immune exposure information was limited to CMV serostatus. Because the 87-base-pair reads could not distinguish some IMGT-functional V segments, including TRBV6-2 and TRBV6-3, those segments were excluded. A few of the identified cytomegalovirus-associated TCR beta chains were confirmed in vitro to be specific for cytomegalovirus antigens.

The CDR3 holds 12 amino acids from the cysteine to the phenylalanine. Of all the DNA, just the CDR3 is kept, 36 bases in frame from base 1. CDR1 is given as LNHDA and CDR2 as SQIVND, both from the germline V gene (reference sequence). V was cut back by 4 bases and J by 8 bases, leaving a gap of 10 bases between them. Turning to this clone: The antigen it recognizes is unknown. Per-nucleotide qualities are absent, and no much larger clonotype sits a single base away.

The specimen was PBMCs. This chain is built from TRBV19 and TRBJ2-3; the D gene is perhaps TRBD2, from 5 matching bases. The sequence was collected from a young man in good health and CMV-seronegative. The sequenced DNA is TGTGCCAGTAGTACCCCCGGAGGTACGCAGTATTTT. The resulting protein is CASSTPGGTQYF.